These 2 T cell receptor beta chains came from one sample sequenced in a study of blood T cell repertoires in COVID-19 (dated by TCRdb to the early 2020s). The method behind the library was the immunoSEQ multiplex PCR assay. In its TCRdb copy, this immuneACCESS table keeps in-frame sequences only and misses some clones. Where compared with another copy, unresolved V genes explain less than half of these, and the others have no known cause. The table for this sample lists more than 300,000 clones; approximately 87% of them were counted only once. The ten biggest clones cover about 6% of the sample. What was sequenced was peripheral blood. These receptors came from a woman aged 50 to 65 with COVID-19, enrolled during active disease.

This chain links TRBV7-9 with TRBJ2-5, with TRBD2 matching over 8 bases. The CDR3 contains 17 residues. The J segment lost 1 base and the V segment lost 5 bases, leaving 12 bases of the junction unmatched. Germline V gene lookup returns CDR1 SEHNR and CDR2 FQNEAQ (reference sequence). The CDR3 protein is CASSPRRDGLAQETQYF. CDR3 sequence (DNA): TGTGCCAGCAGCCCCAGGAGGGATGGACTAGCCCAAGAGACCCAGTACTTC.

V is TRBV6-4 and J is TRBJ1-1; D unclear. This CDR3 spans 13 amino acids. Trimming took off 5 bases at V and 0 bases at J, with 7 bases between the two ends. CDR1 is MRHNA, CDR2 SNTAGT, per germline. The CDR3 spells CASSSQMNTEAFF. The DNA for the CDR3 is TGTGCCAGCAGTTCACAGATGAACACTGAAGCTTTCTTT.